This T cell receptor (beta chain) was found in a study of shared clonotypes between healthy human individuals (dated by TCRdb to the early 2020s). Concerning the study at large: The cohort included three men and a couple of women between 18 and 49 years of age. Per donor, three plates each were used for CD4 naive and CD4 memory, two for CD8 naive, and one for CD8 memory. Blood TCR repertoires of a handful of healthy adults were deeply sequenced to estimate repertoire size and the extent of clonotype sharing between individuals. Different laboratories and diverse techniques were used to prepare libraries and sequence TCR repertoires, to increase sequencing depth and limit assay-specific biases. Per donor, leukapheresis produced somewhere between about 0.85 and 8.9 billion PBMCs. Points the paper makes about the study in general: Pairwise subsampling led to the expectation that sequencing depth would affect the degree of clonotype sharing among donors. Estimated clonotype richness was generally larger for naive than for memory subsets. When a handful of donors were compared, the shared fraction of clonotypes was about 5.4% for naive CD4, over 3% for naive CD8, roughly 2.3% for memory CD4, and roughly 0.4% for memory CD8. Only blood was sampled, and tissue TCR repertoires likely differ from those in blood. Because the study included only a small number of donors, the genetic and exposure-history diversity represented was limited. Compared with non-shared clonotypes, clonotypes shared by all four sorted-subset donors had higher generation probabilities. Incomplete sequencing was indicated by rarefaction of sorted-subset datasets, despite the large sequencing depth.

Of note for this clone: Its target antigen remains unknown. No base qualities exist here, and no much larger clone lies one base off it.

Using the deep immunoSEQ assay, TCR CDR3 regions were amplified from genomic DNA by multiplex PCR. For each cell subset, the extracted genomic DNA was distributed evenly across all wells of several immunoSEQ 96-well plates, and each plate served as one replicate. For sorted subsets, each replicate PCR was loaded with 200 to 250 ng genomic DNA, equivalent to roughly 30,000 T cell genomes. Purified libraries were quantified with a Qubit 3.0 fluorometer, sized on a Bioanalyzer 2100, and re-quantified with the KAPA Library Quantification kit. A separate single-read 150-cycle Illumina NextSeq 550 flow cell was used to sequence each immunoSEQ 96-well plate. The study's processing was this. Because only junctional sequences without quality scores were contained in the immunoSEQ output, filtering matching that applied to full-length reads could not be performed. Sequences were annotated with PyIR, a Python wrapper for IgBLAST v1.9, and V/J genes and CDR3 were assigned using IMGT germline references. Reads with weak V/J assignments (E-value above 1e-6), missing CDR3, stop codons, out-of-frame junctions, or ambiguous translated residues were removed. A V3J clonotype was defined by an identical inferred V gene, J gene, and CDR3 amino acid sequence. The percentage overlap between two repertoires was calculated by dividing the number of shared unique clonotypes by the size of the smaller repertoire. Richness of each repertoire was evaluated using RTK rarefaction, the Chao1 estimator, and Recon v2.1 estimates of unobserved clonotypes. Generation probabilities were computed with OLGA for all TCRbeta clonotypes obtained by the gDNA method from several donors. Here the immuneACCESS table is served through TCRdb, limited to in-frame sequences with V and J called. Missing clones are a known gap in these copies; in checked studies unresolved V genes cover under half, and the rest lacks a known reason. V and J calls and clone size are as listed in that table; D and trimming were resolved from the DNA. The sample yields about 1.5 million clones; more than 95% were counted once. 0.95% to 1.5% of the sample is in the top ten clones.

The donors were healthy, HIV-negative adults who had no recently reported acute infections or vaccinations. All donors were Caucasian adults living in Nashville, Tennessee, USA. Magnetic negative selection was used to enrich CD4+ T cells, after which naive cells were positively selected on CD45RA and the negative fraction became the memory subset. Blood was collected by leukapheresis, and PBMCs were isolated by Ficoll-Histopaque density gradient centrifugation and then cryopreserved in liquid nitrogen vapor phase. Analytical flow cytometry was used to check the purity and quantity of every magnetically sorted T cell population. From each sorted fraction, genomic DNA was isolated and quantified by UV absorbance on a Nanodrop 2000c. Looking up the germline V gene yields CDR1 SQVTM and CDR2 ANQGSEA. Relative to germline, V is missing 0 bases and J is missing 8 bases, with 13 bases of the junction outside any gene match. From the cysteine up to the phenylalanine, the CDR3 has a length of 17 residues. Only CDR3 DNA remains: 51 bases, in frame from the first base.

Source material: naive CD4+ T cells sorted from blood. The cell subset or site label here, explained by the study, means: CD45RA+ positively selected. This sequence uses TRBV29-1 and TRBJ2-3; the central 11 bases match TRBD2. The TCR originated in a man in his thirties or forties in good health. CDR3 sequence: CSVEEGPSGRTRVTQYF. The DNA sequence is as follows: TGCAGCGTTGAAGAGGGCCCTAGCGGGAGGACTAGGGTTACGCAGTATTTT.